The 25 T cell receptor beta chains reported below all come from one sample, sequenced in a study of T cell changes during pregnancy in multiple sclerosis (dated by TCRdb to between 2017 and 2020). Libraries were made using the immunoSEQ multiplex PCR assay. The table was pulled from immuneACCESS by TCRdb, which kept in-frame rearrangements only. Such tables lose some clones; where checked, under half of the loss comes from unresolved V genes, and the rest has no known cause. This sample has 70,000 to 75,000 clones in its table, and approximately 92% of those were observed once. The ten largest clones add up to 2% to 2.5% of the sample. The specimen was peripheral blood, collected in the second trimester of pregnancy. The receptors here all came from a female donor in good health, enrolled as a control in a pregnancy study.

V usage is TRBV7-3 and J usage is TRBJ2-5; 7 positions agree with TRBD2. The ends lost 1 base at V and 2 bases at J; junction bases unmatched: 10. Germline CDR1 is SGHTA and CDR2 is FQGTGA. The CDR3 has 17 amino acids. CDR3 in amino acids: CASSLRRTSSLQETQYF. The CDR3 DNA is TGTGCCAGCAGCTTAAGGAGGACTAGTTCCCTTCAAGAGACCCAGTACTTC.

This rearrangement joins TRBV2 to TRBJ2-7; 10 nucleotides line up with TRBD1. This CDR3 is built from 15 residues. Germline CDR1 is SNHLY and CDR2 is FYNNEI. V trimming: 7 bases; J trimming: 3 bases; junction bases outside the gene matches: 9. CDR3 protein: CASTGGRTGGYEQYF. The CDR3 DNA reads TGTGCCAGCACCGGAGGGCGGACAGGGGGCTACGAGCAGTACTTC.

V and J are TRBV6-1 and TRBJ1-2, with TRBD1 identical over 8 bases. CDR1 and CDR2 from the germline V gene are MNHNS and SASEGT. After removal of 5 bases from V and 3 bases from J, the junction contained 2 bases not matched to a gene. The CDR3 is made up of 13 amino acids. CDR3 region: CASSPTGDYGYTF. The CDR3 DNA is TGTGCCAGCAGTCCGACAGGGGACTATGGCTACACCTTC.

The genes are TRBV5-1 and TRBJ2-7, with 12 bases identical to TRBD1. The CDR3 extends over 16 amino acids. Germline lookup yields CDR1 SGHRS and CDR2 YFSETQ. V shed 4 bases, J shed 6 bases, and the junction held 11 bases outside the gene matches. As DNA, the CDR3 is TGCGCCAGCAGCCTCCTGGGACAGGGGGCGCTCTCCGAGCAGTACTTC. Encoded protein: CASSLLGQGALSEQYF.

V usage is TRBV27 and J usage is TRBJ1-4, with D perhaps matching TRBD1 (5 bases). Trimming stripped 2 bases from V and 4 bases from J, with 23 bases between. The CDR3 length is 19 residues. Germline assignment: CDR1 MNHEY and CDR2 SMNVEV (reference sequence). The CDR3 nucleotides are TGTGCCAGCAGTTTAAGGGGTATCAGGTTAACTCCCTTTAATGAAAAACTGTTTTTT. This gives the protein CASSLRGIRLTPFNEKLFF.

The rearrangement links TRBV7-3 to TRBJ2-1, with TRBD2 matching over 8 bases. Trimming cost V 5 bases and J 6 bases; bases outside gene matches: 6. This CDR3 has 14 residues. The germline CDR1 and CDR2 sequences are SGHTA and FQGTGA. Here the CDR3 DNA reads TGTGCCAGCAGCGCGGCCCGGGGGGGCAATGAGCAGTTCTTC. Translated: CASSAARGGNEQFF.

The chain recombines TRBV7-9 with TRBJ2-3; D is possibly TRBD2 (6 bases). V lost 3 bases and J 2 bases, leaving 12 bases between the germline ends. Germline values: CDR1 SEHNR, CDR2 FQNEAQ (reference sequence). This CDR3 comprises 15 residues. CDR3 coding DNA: TGTGCCAGCAGCTTCTCTCGCGGGATCACAGATACGCAGTATTTT. This translates into CASSFSRGITDTQYF.

The genes are TRBV2 and TRBJ1-2, with D possibly matching TRBD1 (5 bases). Between the trimmed V and J ends, which lost 3 bases and 7 bases, there was a span of 9 bases. The germline CDR1 and CDR2 sequences are SNHLY and FYNNEI. CDR3 length: 12 amino acids. The CDR3 sequence: CASSDRAAGYTF. The CDR3 DNA sequence: TGTGCCAGCAGTGACAGGGCGGCTGGCTACACCTTC.

The chain uses TRBV4-2 and TRBJ1-4; the match to TRBD1 covers 7 bases. CDR1 and CDR2 from the germline V gene are LGHNA and YNFKEQ. The CDR3 totals 16 residues. Germline trimming cut 0 bases from V and 7 bases from J; bases unmatched to any gene: 8. This CDR3 is CASSQDRAQGGEKLFF. In DNA form, the CDR3 reads TGTGCCAGCAGCCAAGATAGGGCGCAGGGGGGTGAAAAACTGTTTTTT.

The chain links TRBV18 to TRBJ2-7, with 8 positions matching TRBD1. The CDR3 is 14 amino acids. Germline CDR1 reads KGHSH; CDR2 reads LQKENI. J was trimmed by 2 bases and V by 3 bases; bases with no gene match: 3. The chain's CDR3 is CASSPGQAAYEQYF. The CDR3 region has the DNA TGTGCCAGCTCACCGGGACAGGCTGCCTACGAGCAGTACTTC.

In this sample, this clone turned up once. V and J are TRBV6-5 and TRBJ2-2; 8 positions match TRBD1. CDR1 is MNHEY, CDR2 SVGAGI, per germline. The V segment lost 6 bases and the J segment 6 bases; nucleotides outside the gene matches: 3. This CDR3 spans 13 amino acids. For the CDR3, the DNA is TGTGCCAGCAGCACAGGGGGATCCGGGGAGCTGTTTTTT. It encodes CASSTGGSGELFF.

This rearrangement joins TRBV6-1 to TRBJ1-4, with TRBD1 as a possible D gene (5 bases). The V and J ends lost 2 bases and 10 bases respectively, with 17 bases between them. Germline assignment: CDR1 MNHNS and CDR2 SASEGT. The CDR3 length is 15 residues. The CDR3 reads CASSEYGGLSGKLFF. The DNA for the CDR3 is TGTGCCAGCAGTGAATATGGGGGACTCTCGGGAAAACTGTTTTTT.

This sequence joins TRBV11-2 and TRBJ1-2, with 7 positions matching TRBD1. The CDR3 is 14 residues long. Germline loops: CDR1 SGHAT, CDR2 FQNNGV. Trimming took 6 bases from V and 8 from J; bases not matched to a gene: 12. The CDR3 region is CASRRGAGGLGYTF. CDR3 nucleotides: TGTGCCAGCAGACGGGGAGCAGGGGGTTTAGGCTACACCTTC.

With respect to this clone: The junction differs from germline at one of its ends, possibly a read error. The chain couples TRBV7-7 to TRBJ2-2; D is perhaps TRBD2 (5 bases). The CDR3 is 17 residues long. Looked up from germline, CDR1 is SSHAT and CDR2 is FNYEAQ (reference sequence). The DNA of the CDR3 is TGTGCTAGCAGCTTATACGCCCGGGGAAAGAACACCGGGGAGCTGTTTTTT. It encodes CASSLYARGKNTGELFF.

The J gene is TRBJ1-2, the V gene TRBV27; 12 bases line up with TRBD1. There are 15 residues in the CDR3. The ends lost 6 bases at V and 7 bases at J; junction bases unmatched: 9. CDR1 is MNHEY and CDR2 is SMNVEV in the germline V gene (reference sequence). CDR3 in DNA: TGTGCCAGCAGACCTAGGGACAGGGGGCATTTTGGCTACACCTTC. Translated: CASRPRDRGHFGYTF.

Details on this clone: Sequence at one end of the junction differs from germline and may be a read error. The V call is TRBV6-5, the J call TRBJ2-7; 8 bases fit TRBD1. Germline loops: CDR1 MNHEY, CDR2 SVGAGI. The length of the CDR3 is 15 residues. This CDR3 is CTSSYKRTGSHEQYF. DNA of the CDR3: TGTACCAGCAGTTATAAGAGGACAGGGTCCCACGAGCAGTACTTC.

This clone was seen once. This chain joins TRBV5-1 and TRBJ2-5, with D possibly matching TRBD1 (8 bases). The CDR3 sequence is 15 residues long. CDR1 and CDR2 (germline): SGHRS, YFSETQ. V dropped 3 bases and J dropped 4 bases, with 16 bases sitting between them. CDR3 in amino acids: CASSYRTGRGETQYF. The CDR3 DNA follows: TGCGCCAGCAGCTACCGGACAGGGAGGGGAGAGACCCAGTACTTC.

J is TRBJ1-4 and V is TRBV30, with 10 positions matching TRBD1. Germline CDR1 and CDR2: GTSNPN and SVGIG (reference sequence). This CDR3 comprises 14 residues. V shed 2 bases and J 8 bases; nucleotides not matched to a gene: 5. The CDR3: CAWSSGTGAEKLFF. DNA of the CDR3: TGTGCCTGGAGTTCCGGGACAGGGGCCGAAAAACTGTTTTTT. Based on the CDR3 plus reference TRBV30 and TRBJ1-4, the full variable domain is SQTIHQWPATLVQPVGSPLSLECTVEGTSNPNLYWYRQAAGRGLQLLFYSVGIGQISSEVPQNLSASRPQDRQFILSSKKLLLSDSGFYLCAWSSGTGAEKLFFGSGTQLSVL.

This rearrangement joins TRBV7-2 to TRBJ2-1, with 10 bases that match TRBD2. The CDR3 is made up of 17 amino acids. Germline trimming cut 6 bases from V and 2 bases from J; bases unmatched to any gene: 10. Germline V CDR1 and CDR2: SGHTA, FQGNSA. Here the CDR3 reads CASRRRLSGGPYNEQFF. The DNA of the CDR3 is TGTGCCAGCAGGAGACGACTTAGCGGGGGGCCCTACAATGAGCAGTTCTTC.

Here the CDR3 DNA reads TGTGCCAGCAGTACAGGGTCGAGTGGCTACACCTTC. It translates to CASSTGSSGYTF. The chain combines TRBV6-5 with TRBJ1-2; a weak D match, TRBD1 (6 bases). This CDR3 comprises 12 residues. The V end was cut by 5 bases, the J end by 7 bases, with 11 bases between. Germline CDR1 and CDR2: MNHEY and SVGAGI.

The chain couples TRBV12-5 to TRBJ2-7; the match to TRBD1 covers 7 bases. V lost 5 bases to trimming and J lost 5 bases; unmatched junction nucleotides: 9. The CDR3 has 14 amino acids. The germline V gene has CDR1 LGHNT and CDR2 FRNRAP. CDR3 DNA sequence: TGTGCTAGTGGTACCGACAGGGTCGGAGACGAGCAGTACTTC. Protein product: CASGTDRVGDEQYF. Filled out from reference TRBV12-5 and TRBJ2-7, the complete variable domain reads DARVTQTPRHKVTEMGQEVTMRCQPILGHNTVFWYRQTMMQGLELLAYFRNRAPLDDSGMPKDRFSAEMPDATLATLKIQPSEPRDSAVYFCASGTDRVGDEQYFGPGTRLTVT.

This chain connects TRBV6-1 to TRBJ1-2; D is unresolved. The CDR3 totals 14 residues. The germline CDR1 and CDR2 sequences are MNHNS and SASEGT. Trimming pared 5 bases from V and 0 bases from J, leaving 10 bases between. As DNA, the CDR3 is TGTGCCAGCAGTCCCTGGGGAGCTAACTATGGCTACACCTTC. This gives the protein CASSPWGANYGYTF.

V and J are TRBV27 and TRBJ1-1; TRBD1 matches 8 bases. The germline gives CDR1 MNHEY, CDR2 SMNVEV (reference sequence). The trim removed 5 bases at V and 5 bases at J, leaving 7 bases unmatched. This CDR3 region has 14 residues. The CDR3, as DNA: TGTGCCAGCAGTCCCTGGACAGGGTTAACTGAAGCTTTCTTT. This encodes CASSPWTGLTEAFF.

V and J are TRBV7-2 and TRBJ2-1; the match to TRBD2 covers 10 bases. The CDR3 is made up of 17 amino acids. The germline V gene has CDR1 SGHTA and CDR2 FQGNSA. The junction had 5 bases not matched to a gene; V was cut back by 2 bases and J by 1 base. CDR3 region: CASSLRDSGGSYNEQFF. The CDR3 DNA is TGTGCCAGCAGCTTACGAGATAGCGGGGGGTCCTACAATGAGCAGTTCTTC.

This sequence joins TRBV18 and TRBJ1-6, with D uncertain. Germline CDR1 is KGHSH and CDR2 is LQKENI. The CDR3 extends over 13 amino acids. The V end lost 3 bases, the J end lost 8 bases, and 8 bases lay between the germline ends. CDR3 in DNA: TGTGCCAGCTCACCCAACGGAGATTCACCCCTCCACTTT. Encoded protein: CASSPNGDSPLHF.